This T cell receptor beta chain is from a study of T cell changes during pregnancy in multiple sclerosis. This CDR3 is 15 amino acids long. The V gene's germline CDR1 is LNHNV and CDR2 YYDKDF (reference sequence). With 3 bases clipped from V and 3 bases from J, the junction kept 8 bases outside the gene matches. Profiling relied on immunoSEQ multiplex PCR, and the TCRdb table lists in-frame clones only, not all of them. The sample has 60,000 to 65,000 clones, 92% seen once. The input for sequencing was peripheral blood, taken in the first trimester of pregnancy. This chain links TRBV15 with TRBJ2-7, with 7 bases identical to TRBD2. The source is a female donor with multiple sclerosis, enrolled in a pregnancy study. The CDR3 loop is CATSSHRGELYEQYF. For the CDR3, the DNA is TGTGCCACCAGCAGCCACCGGGGGGAACTCTACGAGCAGTACTTC. The entire variable domain, with the rest obtained from reference TRBV15 and TRBJ2-7, is as follows: DAMVIQNPRYQVTQFGKPVTLSCSQTLNHNVMYWYQQKSSQAPKLLFHYYDKDFNNEADTPDNFQSRRPNTSFCFLDIRSPGLGDTAMYLCATSSHRGELYEQYFGPGTRLTVT.